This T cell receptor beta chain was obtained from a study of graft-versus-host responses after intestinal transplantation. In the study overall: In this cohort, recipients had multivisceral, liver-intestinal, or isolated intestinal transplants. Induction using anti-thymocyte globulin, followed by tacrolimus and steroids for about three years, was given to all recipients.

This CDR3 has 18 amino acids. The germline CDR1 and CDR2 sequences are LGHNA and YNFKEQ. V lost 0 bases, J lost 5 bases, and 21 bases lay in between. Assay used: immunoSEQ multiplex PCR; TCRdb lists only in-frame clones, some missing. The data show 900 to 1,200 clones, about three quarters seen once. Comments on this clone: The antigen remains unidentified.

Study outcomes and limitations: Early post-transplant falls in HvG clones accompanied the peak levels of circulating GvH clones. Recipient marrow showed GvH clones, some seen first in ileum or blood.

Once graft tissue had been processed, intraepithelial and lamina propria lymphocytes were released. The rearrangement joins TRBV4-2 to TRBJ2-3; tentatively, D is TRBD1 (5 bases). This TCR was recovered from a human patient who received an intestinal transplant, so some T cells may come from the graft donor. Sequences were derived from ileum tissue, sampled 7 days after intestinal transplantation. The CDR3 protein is CASSQDRYFQGGVDTQYF. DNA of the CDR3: TGTGCCAGCAGCCAAGATAGATATTTCCAGGGCGGAGTAGATACGCAGTATTTT.